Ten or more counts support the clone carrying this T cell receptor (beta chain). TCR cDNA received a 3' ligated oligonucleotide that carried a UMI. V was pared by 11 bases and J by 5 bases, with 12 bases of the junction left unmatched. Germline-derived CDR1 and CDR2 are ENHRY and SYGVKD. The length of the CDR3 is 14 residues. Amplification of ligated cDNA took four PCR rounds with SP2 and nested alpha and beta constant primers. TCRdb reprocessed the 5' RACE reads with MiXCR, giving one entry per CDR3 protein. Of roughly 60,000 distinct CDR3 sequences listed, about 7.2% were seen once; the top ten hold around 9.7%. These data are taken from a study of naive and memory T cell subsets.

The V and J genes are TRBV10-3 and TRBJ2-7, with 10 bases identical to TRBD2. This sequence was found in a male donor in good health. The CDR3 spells CAVGPSGRSDEQYF. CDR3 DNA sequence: TGTGCCGTAGGACCTAGCGGGAGAAGCGACGAGCAGTACTTC.